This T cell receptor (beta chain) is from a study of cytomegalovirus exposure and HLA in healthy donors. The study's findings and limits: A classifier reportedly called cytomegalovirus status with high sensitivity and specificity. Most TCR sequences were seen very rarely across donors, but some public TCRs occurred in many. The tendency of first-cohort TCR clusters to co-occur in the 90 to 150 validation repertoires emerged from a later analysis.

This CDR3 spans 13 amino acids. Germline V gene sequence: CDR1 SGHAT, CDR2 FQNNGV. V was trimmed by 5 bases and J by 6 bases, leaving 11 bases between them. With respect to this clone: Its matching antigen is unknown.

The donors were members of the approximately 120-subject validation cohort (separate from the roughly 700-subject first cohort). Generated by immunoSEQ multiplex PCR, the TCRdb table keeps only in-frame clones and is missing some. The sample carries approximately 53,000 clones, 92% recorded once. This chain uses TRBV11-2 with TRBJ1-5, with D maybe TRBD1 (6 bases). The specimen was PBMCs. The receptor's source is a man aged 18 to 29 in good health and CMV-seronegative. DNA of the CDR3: TGTGCCAGCAGCACAGGGCTCACTCAGCCCCAGCATTTT. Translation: CASSTGLTQPQHF. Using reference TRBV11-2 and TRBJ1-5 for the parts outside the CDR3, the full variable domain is EAGVAQSPRYKIIEKRQSVAFWCNPISGHATLYWYQQILGQGPKLLIQFQNNGVVDDSQLPKDRFSAERLKGVDSTLKIQPAKLEDSAVYLCASSTGLTQPQHFGDGTRLSIL.